The T cell receptor beta chain described here comes from a study of blood T cell repertoires in COVID-19. Germline trimming cut 6 bases from V and 0 bases from J; bases unmatched to any gene: 11. The length of the CDR3 is 17 residues. Germline assignment: CDR1 LNHDA and CDR2 SQIVND (reference sequence). Authors' analysis steps: Scientists estimated how many nucleated cells there were by amplifying reference gene primers. Sequencing was performed with immunoSEQ multiplex PCR; in TCRdb, only in-frame clones are kept and a portion is missing. The V and J calls and clone size are taken from that table; D and trimming were inferred from the DNA. The sample consists of over 200,000 clones, 81% of them appearing once. Participant ages covered roughly 18 to 90 years across 24 US areas.

Sequenced: PBMCs or T cells enriched from blood (not recorded which). The sequence was collected from a woman in her forties or fifties with acute COVID-19. The V and J genes are TRBV19 and TRBJ1-3, with TRBD1 matching over 7 bases. The DNA of the CDR3 is TGTGCCAGTAGCCGGATACAGGGGATGTCCTCTGGAAACACCATATATTTT. This translates into CASSRIQGMSSGNTIYF.